Each of the 14 T cell receptor beta chains below was sequenced from the same sample in a study of blood T cells in healthy people across ages (dated by TCRdb to the mid-2010s). Libraries were made using 5' RACE. The sequencer was an Illumina HiSeq 2500. A second PCR of about 7 to 12 cycles was performed with a sample-barcoded 5' primer and a J-beta primer mix. TCRdb passed the public sequencing reads through fastp at Q25 and MiXCR, retaining productive beta sequences. Rows merge per CDR3 protein into single entries with the most common DNA and genes. For this sample the table gives more than 650,000 distinct CDR3 sequences, of which around a fifth were detected only once. Under 25% of the sample goes to the ten largest clones. The sample consisted of blood. Source of these receptors: a man between 65 and 85 years old in good health.

This chain uses TRBV6-2 or TRBV6-3 with TRBJ2-1; 10 nucleotides line up with TRBD2. The CDR3 is 16 amino acids. V trimming: 4 bases; J trimming: 2 bases; junction bases outside the gene matches: 5. The germline CDR1 and CDR2 sequences are MNHEY and SVGEGT. The CDR3 loop is CASSSTLAGTYNEQFF. The CDR3 coding sequence is TGTGCCAGCAGTTCCACACTAGCGGGGACCTACAATGAGCAGTTCTTC.

This clonotype has only a few counts. The chain links TRBV12-3 or TRBV12-4 to TRBJ1-6; D gene ambiguous. V was trimmed by 6 bases and J by 5 bases, leaving 17 bases between them. The CDR3 contains 16 residues. The DNA for the CDR3 is TGTGCCAGCAGCCTAACTCGACCGGATAATAATTCACCCCTCCACTTT. This translates into CASSLTRPDNNSPLHF.

A few counts support this clonotype. The chain is built from TRBV6-5 and TRBJ1-1; D is uncertain. Germline V gene lookup returns CDR1 MNHEY and CDR2 SVGAGI. Trimming removed 5 bases from V and 4 bases from J, with 14 bases in between. This CDR3 has 14 amino acids. The CDR3 coding sequence is TGTGCCAGCAGTGGAAACTGGGTCAGCACTGAAGCTTTCTTT. It codes for CASSGNWVSTEAFF.

The chain recombines TRBV5-1 with TRBJ1-4; D is unresolved. The CDR3 is made up of 15 amino acids. V lost 0 bases, J lost 4 bases, and 10 bases lay in between. Germline V lookup: CDR1 SGHRS, CDR2 YFSETQ. CDR3 sequence reads: CASSLVGNFNEKLFF. Here the CDR3 DNA reads TGCGCCAGCAGCTTGGTGGGCAACTTTAATGAAAAACTGTTTTTT.

The chain uses TRBV29-1 and TRBJ2-5; 7 bases agree with TRBD1. The CDR3 is made up of 14 amino acids. Germline V CDR1 and CDR2: SQVTM, ANQGSEA. V trimming: 2 bases; J trimming: 1 base; junction bases outside the gene matches: 4. Written as DNA, the CDR3 is TGCAGCGTTGAACCTTGGGACAGCCAAGAGACCCAGTACTTC. Amino acid sequence: CSVEPWDSQETQYF.

This clonotype was recorded a few times. This chain connects TRBV7-9 to TRBJ2-1; TRBD2 agrees at 9 bases. The length of the CDR3 is 14 residues. V was clipped by 7 bases and J by 7 bases; unmatched bases: 8. Germline CDR1 reads SEHNR; CDR2 reads FQNEAQ (reference sequence). CDR3 residues: CASTLRLAGNEQFF. In DNA form, the CDR3 reads TGTGCCAGCACCCTCCGGCTAGCGGGAAATGAGCAGTTCTTC.

The chain has TRBV12-3 or TRBV12-4 and TRBJ2-5, with D perhaps being TRBD1 or TRBD2 (6 bases each). The J call may be faulty, since TRBJ2-1 better matches the DNA end. The CDR3 runs to 14 residues. The CDR3 DNA is TGTGCCAGCATTGAGGGGGGAGTGGGCAATGAGCAGTTCTTC. Its translation is CASIEGGVGNEQFF.

This rearrangement joins TRBV19 to TRBJ2-7; 8 nucleotides align to TRBD2. The CDR3 spans 17 residues. The ends lost 4 bases at V and 7 bases at J; junction bases unmatched: 18. Germline lookup yields CDR1 LNHDA and CDR2 SQIVND (reference sequence). The CDR3 nucleotides read TGTGCCAGTAGTAGTGCGAGCGGGAGTCACTCCTACAATGAGCAGTACTTC. Its protein is CASSSASGSHSYNEQYF.

This clonotype was found a few times. This chain links TRBV10-2 with TRBJ2-5, with D hard to call. The end of the DNA is better explained by TRBJ2-7, so the J call may be wrong. In germline, CDR1 is WSHSY, CDR2 SAAADI. The CDR3 runs to 11 residues. CDR3 protein: CASTRSGEQYF. The CDR3 region has the DNA TGCGCCAGCACCCGTAGTGGCGAGCAGTACTTC.

The chain employs TRBV29-1 and TRBJ2-3, with 11 nucleotides matching TRBD2. CDR1 is SQVTM, CDR2 ANQGSEA, per germline. With V trimmed by 6 bases and J by 5 bases, 7 bases remained unmatched. CDR3 length: 14 amino acids. CDR3 sequence (DNA): TGCAGCGTACTAGCGGGGGCCTCAGGAGATACGCAGTATTTT. Encoded protein: CSVLAGASGDTQYF.

This chain connects TRBV11-2 to TRBJ2-5, with D possibly matching TRBD2 (5 bases). The V end lost 5 bases, the J end lost 4 bases, and 14 bases lay between the germline ends. The CDR3 covers 14 residues. Germline V gives CDR1 SGHAT, CDR2 FQNNGV. DNA of the CDR3: TGTGCCAGCAGCACCCGGGAAGCTCCAGAGACCCAGTACTTC. Protein sequence: CASSTREAPETQYF.

The chain joins TRBV6-6 to TRBJ2-5, with 9 nucleotides matching TRBD1. This CDR3 contains 15 residues. V shed 0 bases and J 1 base; nucleotides not matched to a gene: 0. Germline CDR1 is MNHNY and CDR2 is SVGAGI (reference sequence). The CDR3 region is CASSYSTGGQETQYF. The DNA for the CDR3 is TGTGCCAGCAGTTACTCGACAGGGGGCCAAGAGACCCAGTACTTC.

This clonotype was observed a handful of times. The chain has TRBV7-9 and TRBJ2-5; perhaps TRBD1 as D (6 bases). This CDR3 comprises 15 residues. Trimming stripped 4 bases from V and 1 base from J, with 13 bases between. The V gene's germline CDR1 is SEHNR and CDR2 FQNEAQ (reference sequence). The CDR3 DNA follows: TGTGCCAGCAGCTCCAGGGGAATACCCCAAGAGACCCAGTACTTC. Its translation: CASSSRGIPQETQYF.

This sequence joins TRBV24-1 and TRBJ1-5, with 7 bases fitting TRBD1. The V gene's germline CDR1 is KGHDR and CDR2 SFDVKD. CDR3 length equals 13 residues. V shed 9 bases, J shed 7 bases, and the junction held 8 bases outside the gene matches. CDR3 region: CATEGAVGQPQHF. CDR3 nucleotide sequence: TGTGCCACCGAGGGGGCGGTTGGGCAGCCCCAGCATTTT.